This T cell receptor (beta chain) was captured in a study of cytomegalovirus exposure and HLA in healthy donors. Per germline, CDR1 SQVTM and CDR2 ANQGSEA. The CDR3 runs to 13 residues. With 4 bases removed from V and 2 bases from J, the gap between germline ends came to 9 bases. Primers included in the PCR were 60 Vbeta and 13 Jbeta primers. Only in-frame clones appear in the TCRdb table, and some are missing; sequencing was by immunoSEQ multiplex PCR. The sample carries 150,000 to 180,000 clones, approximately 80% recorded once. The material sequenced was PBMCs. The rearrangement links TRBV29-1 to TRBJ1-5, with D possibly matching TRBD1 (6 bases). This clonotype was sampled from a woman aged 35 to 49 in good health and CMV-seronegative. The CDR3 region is CSVGRGRNQPQHF. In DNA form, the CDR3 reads TGCAGCGTTGGCAGGGGACGCAATCAGCCCCAGCATTTT.